Listed below are T cell receptor beta chains from one sample, sequenced in a study of T cell responses to AZD1222 COVID-19 vaccine. Measured with immunoSEQ multiplex PCR; TCRdb has only the in-frame clones, and not every one. Of roughly 80,000 clones detected, 92% appear once; the ten largest clones hold 5% to 6.5%. Sample: peripheral blood, taken on day 0 of AZD1222 vaccination. The receptors derive from an adult in good health. Each CDR3 is given with its conserved first and last residue. The D gene is left open where the match is weak.

cdr3_nt cdr3_aa d_call j_call v_call
TGTGCCAGCAGCCCTGACTGGGGCGAGCAGTACTTC CASSPDWGEQYF . TRBJ2-7 TRBV12-3/TRBV12-4
TGTGCCAGCAGTCTCCATGGCGGGACCCTCTACGAGCAGTACTTC CASSLHGGTLYEQYF . TRBJ2-7 TRBV27
TGCAGCGTTCCGTCTTCGTACAATGAGCAGTTCTTC CSVPSSYNEQFF . TRBJ2-1 TRBV29-1
TGTGCCAGCACCTTTGGGGGACTAGCGGGTTACGAGCAGTACTTC CASTFGGLAGYEQYF TRBD2 TRBJ2-7 TRBV7-8
TGTGCCAGCAGTTTTAGGGGCAGGGTTAGCGACGAGCAGTACTTC CASSFRGRVSDEQYF . TRBJ2-7 TRBV28
TGCGCCAGCAGCCCCAGTAACACCAATGAGCAGTTCTTC CASSPSNTNEQFF . TRBJ2-1 TRBV5-1
TGCAGTGCTAGTTTAGGCAGGGCTAACACCGGGGAGCTGTTTTTT CSASLGRANTGELFF . TRBJ2-2 TRBV20-1
TGTGCCAGCAGCTTAGCTCGGCAGGAAGAGACCCAGTACTTC CASSLARQEETQYF . TRBJ2-5 TRBV11-1
TGTGCCAGCAGCCGGACTAGCGGGAGTGGGACAGATACGCAGTATTTT CASSRTSGSGTDTQYF TRBD2 TRBJ2-3 TRBV5-4
TGTGCCAGCAGCTTAGGTAGACAGGGTAATTCACCCCTCCACTTT CASSLGRQGNSPLHF TRBD1 TRBJ1-6 TRBV7-8
TGTGCCAGCAGCCCGCCCCGGACAGCGACCTACGAGCAGTACTTC CASSPPRTATYEQYF . TRBJ2-7 TRBV5-5
TGTGCCAGCAGCCAGACTATGGGCGGGAGAGGCGAGACCCAGTACTTC CASSQTMGGRGETQYF TRBD2 TRBJ2-5 TRBV3-1/TRBV3-2
TGTGCCAGCTCACCCGAAAAGGCTGGAAACACCATATATTTT CASSPEKAGNTIYF . TRBJ1-3 TRBV18
TGTGCCACCAGTGATGTGGGGTACGAGCAGTACTTC CATSDVGYEQYF . TRBJ2-7 TRBV24-1
TGTGCCAGCTCACCGACACAAAAGGGGGAAAAACTGTTTTTT CASSPTQKGEKLFF . TRBJ1-4 TRBV18
TGTGCCAGTAGTATTTCGGCGGGAGGGCCAAATGAGCAGTTCTTC CASSISAGGPNEQFF TRBD2 TRBJ2-1 TRBV19
TGTGCCAGCAGTACGGGGACGGAGTCCTACGAGCAGTACTTC CASSTGTESYEQYF . TRBJ2-7 TRBV27
TGTGCCAGCACCTCAGGACAGGAGGCAGATACGCAGTATTTT CASTSGQEADTQYF TRBD1 TRBJ2-3 TRBV6-5